This record concerns one TCR beta chain sequence. As yet, its antigen is unknown. Original analysis: Junction-only sequences without quality scores came from ImmunoSEQ, so filtering differed. Assay: immunoSEQ multiplex PCR; the TCRdb copy retains only in-frame clones and omits some. The V and J calls and clone size were taken over from that table, and D and trimming were inferred from the DNA. The data hold nearly 1 million clones, with approximately 80% observed a single time. The data were obtained in a study of shared clonotypes between healthy human individuals. General study points: The study's rarefaction showed incomplete sorted-subset sequencing despite large depth. Roughly 5% of naive CD4 clonotypes were common to several donors.

Deletions cut 2 bases from V and 2 bases from J, with 13 bases between. The CDR3 runs to 15 residues. The germline CDR1 and CDR2 sequences are LNHDA and SQIVND (reference sequence). Into CD45RA+ naive and CD45RA-negative memory subsets, the CD4+ cells were split. J is TRBJ2-7 and V is TRBV19, with D possibly called TRBD1 or TRBD2 (5 bases each). The origin of this receptor is a man younger than 35 in good health. The sequenced sample consisted of memory CD4+ T cells sorted from blood. The subset: CD45RA-negative fraction. The CDR3 nucleotides read TGTGCCAGTAGTATACGGGACGCAGGACCCTACGAGCAGTACTTC. This codes for CASSIRDAGPYEQYF.